This T cell receptor (beta chain) was found in a study of T cells in Graves' hyperthyroidism and ophthalmopathy. About the research overall: It was at initial diagnosis, before any treatment, that peripheral blood was collected. Study outcomes and limitations: Ophthalmopathy cases were set apart from stable hyperthyroidism by a 13 V-J model.

Looked up from germline, CDR1 is LNHDA and CDR2 is SQIVND (reference sequence). The CDR3 spans 12 residues. With 9 bases clipped from V and 2 bases from J, the junction kept 3 bases outside the gene matches. Active moderate-to-severe ophthalmopathy, Clinical Activity Score at least 3, NOSPECS at least 4, under 3 months' duration. Investigators excluded patients with uncontrolled infection, other autoimmune disease, pregnancy or lactation. On this clonotype: Antigen specificity is unknown.

RNA transcripts gave rise to amplified TCR beta CDR3 regions. The primer set for the first-round RT-PCR of the TCR CDR3 was HTBI. TCRdb processed the multiplex PCR reads anew with MiXCR; each CDR3 protein has one entry. The table includes a few hundred thousand distinct CDR3 sequences, roughly 23% detected once. This receptor was taken from a woman in her 70s with Graves' ophthalmopathy. Sequences were obtained from blood. The chain employs TRBV19 and TRBJ1-2, with 7 bases matching TRBD1. In DNA form, the CDR3 reads TGTGCCAGCAAACAGGGGAACTATGGCTACACCTTC. It codes for CASKQGNYGYTF.